The T cell receptor beta chain described here comes from a study of blood T cell repertoires in COVID-19. This clone was seen a handful of times. The table came from immunoSEQ multiplex PCR; TCRdb's copy has only in-frame clones and leaves some out. The repertoire holds roughly 300,000 clones, with 89% as singletons. The TCR was taken from a man aged 18-30 years who had recovered from COVID-19. Source material: peripheral blood.

Here the CDR3 reads CASSEGVAADTQYF. The CDR3 DNA is TGTGCCAGCAGTGAAGGGGTAGCAGCAGATACGCAGTATTTT. This chain connects TRBV6-1 to TRBJ2-3; D gene ambiguous. Trimming shortened V by 1 base and J by 4 bases, and 9 bases separated the two germline ends. The germline gives CDR1 MNHNS, CDR2 SASEGT. This CDR3 comprises 14 residues.